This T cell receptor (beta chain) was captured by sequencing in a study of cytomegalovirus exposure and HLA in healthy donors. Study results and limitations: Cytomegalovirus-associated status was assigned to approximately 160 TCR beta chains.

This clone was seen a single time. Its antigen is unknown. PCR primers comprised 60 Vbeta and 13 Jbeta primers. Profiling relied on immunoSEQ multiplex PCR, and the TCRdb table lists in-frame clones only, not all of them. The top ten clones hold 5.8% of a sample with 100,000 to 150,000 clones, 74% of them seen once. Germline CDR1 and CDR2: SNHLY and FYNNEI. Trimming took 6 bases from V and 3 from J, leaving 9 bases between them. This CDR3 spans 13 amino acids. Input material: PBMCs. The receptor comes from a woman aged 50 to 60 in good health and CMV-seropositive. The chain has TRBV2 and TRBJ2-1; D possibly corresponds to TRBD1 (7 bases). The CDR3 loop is CASSQGGYNEQFF. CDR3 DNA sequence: TGTGCCAGCAGCCAGGGGGGCTACAATGAGCAGTTCTTC. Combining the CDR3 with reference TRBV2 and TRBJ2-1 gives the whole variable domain EPEVTQTPSHQVTQMGQEVILRCVPISNHLYFYWYRQILGQKVEFLVSFYNNEISEKSEIFDDQFSVERPDGSNFTLKIRSTKLEDSAMYFCASSQGGYNEQFFGPGTRLTVL.